The following is a TCR beta chain sequence with its context. The J segment lost 6 bases and the V segment lost 10 bases, leaving 6 bases of the junction unmatched. Germline lookup yields CDR1 LNHDA and CDR2 SQIVND (reference sequence). The CDR3 is 13 residues long. The sample is drawn from a study of blood T cell repertoires in COVID-19. About the research overall: Samples taken during acute and convalescent COVID-19 were collected in the United States, Italy and Spain. PBMCs, B-cell-depleted T cells, or T cells were the source of the cDNA or gDNA that made up the material.

Clones were sequenced by immunoSEQ multiplex PCR, and TCRdb holds only the in-frame ones, with some missing. The sample has approximately 200,000 clones, approximately 87% seen once. The chain uses TRBV19 and TRBJ1-6; TRBD1 aligns across 7 bases. Sequenced material: peripheral blood. This clonotype was sampled from a woman between 45 and 60 years old with acute or convalescent COVID-19. The CDR3: CATSDRFNSPLHF. CDR3 nucleotide sequence: TGTGCCACCTCGGACAGGTTTAATTCACCCCTCCACTTT.